Listed here are 24 T cell receptor beta chains from one sample, sequenced in a study of cytomegalovirus exposure and HLA in healthy donors. PCR employed 60 Vbeta and 13 Jbeta primers. This table comes from immunoSEQ multiplex PCR, and its TCRdb copy is limited to in-frame clones, with some not included. The sample lists roughly 55,000 clones; approximately 71% were seen once. Material for sequencing was PBMCs. These receptors originate from a man aged 35 to 55 in good health and CMV-seropositive.

The rearrangement joins TRBV5-4 to TRBJ1-6, with TRBD1 matching 7 bases. V dropped 2 bases and J dropped 10; count of bases not matched to a gene: 6. There are 14 residues in the CDR3. CDR1 SGHNT and CDR2 YYREEE come from the germline V gene (reference sequence). The CDR3 DNA sequence: TGTGCCAGCAGCTTTGACAGGGCAAACTCACCCCTCCACTTT. Its translation: CASSFDRANSPLHF. The full variable domain, rest sourced from reference TRBV5-4 and TRBJ1-6, is ETGVTQSPTHLIKTRGQQVTLRCSSQSGHNTVSWYQQALGQGPQFIFQYYREEENGRGNFPPRFSGLQFPNYSSELNVNALELDDSALYLCASSFDRANSPLHFGNGTRLTVT.

This clone has a handful of counts. The J gene is TRBJ2-1, the V gene TRBV10-1; 12 bases match TRBD2. This CDR3 is built from 16 residues. CDR1 and CDR2 (germline): WNHNN, SYGVQD (reference sequence). Losses at the gene ends were 5 bases for V and 7 bases for J; bases not matched to a gene: 9. The CDR3 DNA follows: TGCGCCAGCAGTCCCGCCCTAGCGGGGGGGAAGAATGAGCAGTTCTTC. It codes for CASSPALAGGKNEQFF.

This chain connects TRBV14 to TRBJ2-7; the D gene is possibly TRBD1 (7 bases). This CDR3 spans 15 amino acids. In germline, CDR1 is SGHDN, CDR2 FVKESK. Trimming took 4 bases from V and 2 from J, leaving 15 bases between them. The CDR3 region has the DNA TGTGCCAGCAGCCCCCAGGGGGGCCTCGCCTACGAGCAGTACTTC. Encoded protein: CASSPQGGLAYEQYF.

This clone showed up just a few times. V usage is TRBV5-1 and J usage is TRBJ2-2, with 13 bases lining up with TRBD2. V gave up 4 bases and J gave up 0 bases; unmatched junction bases: 6. The CDR3 is 18 residues long. The germline gives CDR1 SGHRS, CDR2 YFSETQ. CDR3 DNA: TGCGCCAGCAGCCTGACTAGCGGGGGGACTTCGAACACCGGGGAGCTGTTTTTT. Translation gives CASSLTSGGTSNTGELFF.

The chain carries TRBV4-2 and TRBJ2-1, with TRBD2 matching over 8 bases. The germline CDR1 and CDR2 sequences are LGHNA and YNFKEQ. This CDR3 comprises 16 residues. The V and J ends lost 2 bases and 0 bases, in that order; junction bases with no gene match: 3. The CDR3 loop is CASSQSGTSSYNEQFF. CDR3 in DNA: TGTGCCAGCAGCCAATCCGGGACTAGCTCCTACAATGAGCAGTTCTTC.

This chain links TRBV18 with TRBJ2-3, with D possibly matching TRBD2 (5 bases). Between the trimmed V and J ends, which lost 4 bases and 1 base, there was a span of 6 bases. The CDR3 runs 13 residues. The germline V gene encodes CDR1 KGHSH and CDR2 LQKENI. The CDR3 sequence: CASSQAGTDTQYF. CDR3 DNA sequence: TGTGCCAGCTCACAAGCGGGCACAGATACGCAGTATTTT.

The chain joins TRBV9 to TRBJ2-7; 10 nucleotides match TRBD2. The germline gives CDR1 SGDLS, CDR2 YYNGEE. The CDR3 covers 15 residues. Germline trimming cut 4 bases from V and 3 bases from J; bases unmatched to any gene: 7. The CDR3, as DNA: TGTGCCAGCAGCCCCTCCGGGACTAGCGACTACGAGCAGTACTTC. Residues: CASSPSGTSDYEQYF.

The chain couples TRBV6-6 to TRBJ1-2; D remains unclear. V lost 7 bases and J lost 8, with 20 bases in between. The germline V gene encodes CDR1 MNHNY and CDR2 SVGAGI (reference sequence). CDR3 length: 14 residues. In DNA form, the CDR3 reads TGTGCCAGCACCCTAACAACCCGGGGTTTCGGCTACACCTTC. It is translated as CASTLTTRGFGYTF.

This rearrangement joins TRBV6-1 to TRBJ1-2, with D hard to call. With 0 bases removed from V and 4 bases from J, the gap between germline ends came to 9 bases. The CDR3 covers 14 residues. Germline V lookup: CDR1 MNHNS, CDR2 SASEGT. CDR3 residues: CASSEAKHLYGYTF. CDR3 sequence (DNA): TGTGCCAGCAGTGAAGCGAAGCATCTCTATGGCTACACCTTC.

V and J are TRBV5-4 and TRBJ2-7, with D unclear. The germline gives CDR1 SGHNT, CDR2 YYREEE (reference sequence). V lost 1 base, J lost 5 bases, and 13 bases lay in between. CDR3 size: 14 residues. CDR3 DNA sequence: TGTGCCAGCAGCTTGAGAGGTCCACGCCACGAGCAGTACTTC. It is translated as CASSLRGPRHEQYF.

This chain joins TRBV19 and TRBJ2-7; D perhaps matches TRBD1 (6 bases). Germline V gene data show CDR1 as LNHDA and CDR2 as SQIVND (reference sequence). The V end was cut by 3 bases, the J end by 0 bases, with 9 bases between. This CDR3 region has 14 residues. CDR3 sequence reads: CASSIDRSSYEQYF. CDR3 in DNA: TGTGCCAGTAGTATTGACAGGAGCTCCTACGAGCAGTACTTC.

This chain links TRBV12-2 with TRBJ2-7; the table gives TRBD2 as D, unverified against the DNA. TRBV12-2 is termed a pseudogene. The CDR3 is 20 residues long. The CDR3 nucleotides read TGTGCAAGTCGCGGACCGGGACTAACCCTCGATGGCGGGGTAAACTACGAGCAGTACTTC. Translated: CASRGPGLTLDGGVNYEQYF.

The genes are TRBV6-5 and TRBJ2-2; D is possibly TRBD2 (6 bases). V lost 3 bases to trimming and J lost 4 bases, with 9 bases between them. Germline lookup yields CDR1 MNHEY and CDR2 SVGAGI. The CDR3 sequence is 14 residues long. The CDR3 region is CASSYGTLTGELFF. For the CDR3, the DNA is TGTGCCAGCAGTTATGGGACTCTCACCGGGGAGCTGTTTTTT.

V gene TRBV6-4 combines with J gene TRBJ1-1, with 8 bases aligning to TRBD1. Unmatched junction bases numbered 12, after V lost 5 bases and J lost 7 bases. The CDR3 consists of 15 residues. Germline assignment: CDR1 MRHNA and CDR2 SNTAGT. The CDR3 reads CASSFPGQEAGEAFF. In nucleotides, the CDR3 is TGTGCCAGCAGTTTTCCGGGACAGGAGGCCGGTGAAGCTTTCTTT.

In nucleotides, the CDR3 is TGTGCCAGTAGTATGCGGGGCTCCTACAATGAGCAGTTCTTC. The encoded protein is CASSMRGSYNEQFF. This chain links TRBV19 with TRBJ2-1, with TRBD2 as a possible D gene (6 bases). The CDR3 sequence is 14 residues long. Germline V gene sequence: CDR1 LNHDA, CDR2 SQIVND (reference sequence). The V gene lost 3 bases and the J gene lost 0 bases, with 6 bases spanning the gap.

V gene TRBV7-2 combines with J gene TRBJ1-2, with 7 bases that match TRBD1. CDR3 length: 16 residues. Germline CDR1 is SGHTA and CDR2 is FQGNSA. The V gene end was trimmed by 5 bases and the J gene end by 8 bases; junction bases not matched to a gene: 17. The CDR3, as DNA: TGTGCCAGCAGCCCCGATAGACAGGGAATTTTGGGGGGCTACACCTTC. Its protein product is CASSPDRQGILGGYTF. The entire variable domain, with the rest obtained from reference TRBV7-2 and TRBJ1-2, is as follows: GAGVSQSPSNKVTEKGKDVELRCDPISGHTALYWYRQSLGQGLEFLIYFQGNSAPDKSGLPSDRFSAERTGGSVSTLTIQRTQQEDSAVYLCASSPDRQGILGGYTFGSGTRLTVV.

The CDR3 bases are TGTGCCAGCAGTTTCTCAGGGGGGCTTAGGGAAAAACTGTTTTTT. Its protein product is CASSFSGGLREKLFF. The chain employs TRBV27 and TRBJ1-4, with TRBD1 matching 7 bases. With 3 bases clipped from V and 8 bases from J, the junction kept 9 bases outside the gene matches. CDR1 and CDR2 (germline): MNHEY, SMNVEV (reference sequence). The CDR3 has 15 amino acids.

The chain recombines TRBV2 with TRBJ2-6; the D gene is possibly TRBD1 (6 bases). The CDR3 extends over 15 amino acids. Germline CDR1 is SNHLY and CDR2 is FYNNEI. The ends were cut back, 8 bases at V and 2 bases at J, with 13 bases in the middle. CDR3 nucleotides: TGTGCCAGCTGCCCGAAGGGGGCTGGGGCCAACGTCCTGACTTTC. Translated, it gives CASCPKGAGANVLTF.

The V gene is TRBV2, the J gene TRBJ2-7; TRBD2 might be the D (5 bases). Between the trimmed V and J ends, which lost 3 bases and 3 bases, there was a span of 12 bases. The CDR3 extends over 14 amino acids. Germline CDR1 SNHLY, CDR2 FYNNEI. The CDR3 region has the DNA TGTGCCAGCAGTGAGCCAGCGGAATACTACGAGCAGTACTTC. Amino acid sequence: CASSEPAEYYEQYF.

This clone was picked up one time. This sequence joins TRBV29-1 and TRBJ1-2; the D gene is possibly TRBD1 (6 bases). This CDR3 region has 16 residues. Germline V gene data show CDR1 as SQVTM and CDR2 as ANQGSEA. Trimming removed 6 bases from V and 2 bases from J, with 22 bases in between. The CDR3 reads CSVTDSRVEVNYGYTF. The CDR3 bases are TGCAGCGTAACGGACAGCAGGGTGGAGGTCAACTATGGCTACACCTTC.

This chain joins TRBV5-4 and TRBJ2-5; 8 bases line up with TRBD2. The J call is uncertain, as TRBJ2-7 better fits the DNA end. This CDR3 contains 13 residues. Germline V CDR1 and CDR2: SGHNT, YYREEE (reference sequence). In DNA, the CDR3 is TGTGCCATCGGGGGGGGTCCTTCCTACGAGCAGTACTTC. Encoded protein: CAIGGGPSYEQYF.

Worth noting for this clone: The junction departs from germline at one end; a sequencing error may be responsible. The chain is built from TRBV30 and TRBJ1-2, with 7 bases identical to TRBD1. The CDR3 totals 12 residues. Germline V CDR1 and CDR2: GTSNPN, SVGIG (reference sequence). This CDR3 is CAWSRQGENYGF. CDR3 DNA sequence: TGTGCCTGGAGCCGACAGGGCGAGAACTATGGCTTC.

This clone has only a few counts. V usage is TRBV9 and J usage is TRBJ2-1; D is possibly TRBD2 (5 bases). Germline V gene sequence: CDR1 SGDLS, CDR2 YYNGEE. The CDR3 has 18 residues. The V end was cut by 0 bases, the J end by 3 bases, with 19 bases between. CDR3 DNA: TGTGCCAGCAGCGTAGAAGCAACGGCGACGGGGTACTACAATGAGCAGTTCTTC. It specifies CASSVEATATGYYNEQFF.

The rearrangement joins TRBV5-1 to TRBJ2-7; 12 nucleotides match TRBD2. The CDR3 is 15 residues long. In germline, CDR1 is SGHRS, CDR2 YFSETQ. Unmatched junction bases numbered 10, after V lost 7 bases and J lost 5 bases. CDR3 residues: CASSTLLAGGDEQYF. DNA of the CDR3: TGCGCCAGCTCGACCCTTCTAGCGGGGGGGGACGAGCAGTACTTC. The variable domain in full, completed from reference TRBV5-1 and TRBJ2-7, reads KAGVTQTPRYLIKTRGQQVTLSCSPISGHRSVSWYQQTPGQGLQFLFEYFSETQRNKGNFPGRFSGRQFSNSRSEMNVSTLELGDSALYLCASSTLLAGGDEQYFGPGTRLTVT.